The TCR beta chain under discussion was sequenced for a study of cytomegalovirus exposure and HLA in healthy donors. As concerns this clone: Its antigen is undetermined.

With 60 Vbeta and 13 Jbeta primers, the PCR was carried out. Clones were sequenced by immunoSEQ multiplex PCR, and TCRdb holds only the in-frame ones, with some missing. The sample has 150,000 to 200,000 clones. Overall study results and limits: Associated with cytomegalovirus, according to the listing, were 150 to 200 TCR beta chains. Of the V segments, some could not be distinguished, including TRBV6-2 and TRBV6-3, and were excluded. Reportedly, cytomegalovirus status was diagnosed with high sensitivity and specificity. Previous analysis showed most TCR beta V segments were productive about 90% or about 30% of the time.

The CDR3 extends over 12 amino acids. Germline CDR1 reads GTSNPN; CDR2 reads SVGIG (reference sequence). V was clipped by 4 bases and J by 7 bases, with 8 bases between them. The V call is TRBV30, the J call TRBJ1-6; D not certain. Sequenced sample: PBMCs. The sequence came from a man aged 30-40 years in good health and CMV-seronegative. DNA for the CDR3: TGTGCCTGGATAACAGCAAATTCACCCCTCCACTTT. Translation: CAWITANSPLHF.